These T cell receptor beta chains were read from a single sample in a study of post-analysis software for immune sequencing data. TCRdb called the PCR reads again in MiXCR, with one record for every CDR3 protein. The repertoire holds 650,000 to 850,000 distinct CDR3 sequences, roughly half seen once, with around 4.5% in the top ten. Sequenced: blood. The receptor source for this set is a girl aged 10 to 17 with multiple sclerosis. Both conserved end residues are part of each CDR3. Fields, in order: CDR3 DNA, CDR3 protein, clone size, J gene, D gene, V gene. The D gene is left open where the match is weak. Clone size appears in some rows only: once, few, many, or a class for an expanded clone.

cdr3_nt: TGTGCCAGCAGTTTAAAGGGATTCGAGCAGTACTTC; cdr3_aa: CASSLKGFEQYF; clone_size: -; j_call: TRBJ2-7; d_call: -; v_call: TRBV28
cdr3_nt: TGCGCCAGCAGAGATGTCTATGGCTACACCTTC; cdr3_aa: CASRDVYGYTF; clone_size: -; j_call: TRBJ1-2; d_call: -; v_call: TRBV5-1
cdr3_nt: TGTGCCAGCAGCTTGGAGGCAGGGAGGAAGTACTTC; cdr3_aa: CASSLEAGRKYF; clone_size: once; j_call: TRBJ2-7; d_call: -; v_call: TRBV5-5
cdr3_nt: TGTGCCAGCAGCTTAATGGGACCGAATACAGATACGCAGTATTTT; cdr3_aa: CASSLMGPNTDTQYF; clone_size: few; j_call: TRBJ2-3; d_call: -; v_call: TRBV7-3
cdr3_nt: TGTGCCAGTAGTCTGGTGCCCCAGGCACCTGGGGACGAGCAGTACTTC; cdr3_aa: CASSLVPQAPGDEQYF; clone_size: -; j_call: TRBJ2-7; d_call: -; v_call: TRBV27
cdr3_nt: TGTGCCAGCAGTTTCTCAGGTTACGGGGAGCTGTTTTTT; cdr3_aa: CASSFSGYGELFF; clone_size: few; j_call: TRBJ2-2; d_call: -; v_call: TRBV12-3/TRBV12-4
cdr3_nt: TGTGCCAGCAGCTTACTAGGGTCACCCCTCCACTTT; cdr3_aa: CASSLLGSPLHF; clone_size: few; j_call: TRBJ1-6; d_call: -; v_call: TRBV6-5
cdr3_nt: TGTGCCATCAGTGAGGAAGACAGGTTTCTTTCCTACGAGCAGTACTTC; cdr3_aa: CAISEEDRFLSYEQYF; clone_size: -; j_call: TRBJ2-7; d_call: -; v_call: TRBV10-3
cdr3_nt: TGCGCCAGCAGCTTGGTGCGGGGAGGGAGCTCCTACAATGAGCAGTTCTTC; cdr3_aa: CASSLVRGGSSYNEQFF; clone_size: -; j_call: TRBJ2-1; d_call: TRBD2; v_call: TRBV5-1
cdr3_nt: TGTGCCAGCGACCAAGGAAACATTCAGTACTTC; cdr3_aa: CASDQGNIQYF; clone_size: -; j_call: TRBJ2-4; d_call: -; v_call: TRBV7-9
cdr3_nt: TGCGCCAGCAGCCAAGAAATGGGACTTCCCCCTTCCACAGATACGCAGTATTTT; cdr3_aa: CASSQEMGLPPSTDTQYF; clone_size: -; j_call: TRBJ2-3; d_call: -; v_call: TRBV4-1
cdr3_nt: TGTGCCAGCAGTTTTCGGACAGATATGGGCTACACCTTC; cdr3_aa: CASSFRTDMGYTF; clone_size: few; j_call: TRBJ1-2; d_call: -; v_call: TRBV6-6
cdr3_nt: TGTGCCAGCAGTCGTGAGGTTCATAGCAATCAGCCCCAGCATTTT; cdr3_aa: CASSREVHSNQPQHF; clone_size: -; j_call: TRBJ1-5; d_call: -; v_call: TRBV12-3/TRBV12-4
cdr3_nt: TGTGCCAGCAGCTGGGGACTAGCGGGTACCTACAATGAGGAGTTCTTC; cdr3_aa: CASSWGLAGTYNEEFF; clone_size: -; j_call: TRBJ2-1; d_call: TRBD2; v_call: TRBV5-5
cdr3_nt: TGTGCCAGCAGCTTAGAGGCTAGCGGCTACAATGAGCAGTTCTTC; cdr3_aa: CASSLEASGYNEQFF; clone_size: -; j_call: TRBJ2-1; d_call: TRBD2; v_call: TRBV11-2
cdr3_nt: TGTGCCATCGGTACTAGCGGGAGTGGAGGCACAGATACGCAGTATTTT; cdr3_aa: CAIGTSGSGGTDTQYF; clone_size: -; j_call: TRBJ2-3; d_call: TRBD2; v_call: TRBV27
cdr3_nt: TGTGCCAGCAGCCGACAGGCTAAAGAATATGGCTACACCTTC; cdr3_aa: CASSRQAKEYGYTF; clone_size: -; j_call: TRBJ1-2; d_call: -; v_call: TRBV7-9
cdr3_nt: TGCAGCGTTCATAGAGGCGGCCTGGGCGGCACTGAAGCTTTCTTT; cdr3_aa: CSVHRGGLGGTEAFF; clone_size: -; j_call: TRBJ1-1; d_call: -; v_call: TRBV29-1
cdr3_nt: TGTGCCAGCCGCCTGGCGGGAGGGGACTACAATGAGCAGTACTTC; cdr3_aa: CASRLAGGDYNEQYF; clone_size: once; j_call: TRBJ2-7; d_call: TRBD2; v_call: TRBV7-2
cdr3_nt: TGTGCCAGCAGCTCCCGGGGACAGATCTACAATGAGCAGTTCTTC; cdr3_aa: CASSSRGQIYNEQFF; clone_size: -; j_call: TRBJ2-1; d_call: TRBD1; v_call: TRBV7-3
cdr3_nt: TGTGCCATCAGCCACGGGACAGATTTCTCCTACGAGCAGTACTTC; cdr3_aa: CAISHGTDFSYEQYF; clone_size: -; j_call: TRBJ2-7; d_call: TRBD1; v_call: TRBV10-3
cdr3_nt: TGTGCCAGCAGCCCCGGGACAGGGATCTTCTACAATGAGCAGTTCTTC; cdr3_aa: CASSPGTGIFYNEQFF; clone_size: once; j_call: TRBJ2-1; d_call: TRBD1; v_call: TRBV7-9
cdr3_nt: TGCGCCAGCAGCCAAGATGGTGTCGGGACCCAGTACTTC; cdr3_aa: CASSQDGVGTQYF; clone_size: -; j_call: TRBJ2-5; d_call: -; v_call: TRBV4-1